This passage covers 17 T cell receptor beta chains from one sample sequenced in a study of T-cell reconstitution after alpha-beta-depleted transplantation in children. Unique molecular identifiers were used in preparing the TCRbeta library. Each CDR3 protein gets one entry after TCRdb re-called the PCR reads with MiXCR. Found here are about 120,000 distinct CDR3 sequences, over 9% of them singletons; the top ten hold roughly a third. Sample: PBMCs, taken before TCRalphabeta/CD19-depleted stem cell transplant. These receptors originate from a boy aged 2-15 years with acute lymphoblastic leukemia, due to receive a stem cell transplant.

This clonotype showed up just a few times. The CDR3 region is CSARPRQGLHEQYF. CDR3 sequence (DNA): TGCAGTGCTAGGCCCCGACAGGGGCTCCACGAGCAGTACTTC. The chain employs TRBV20-1 and TRBJ2-7; 8 bases agree with TRBD1. CDR3 length: 14 amino acids. Germline values: CDR1 DFQATT, CDR2 SNEGSKA (reference sequence). Trimming took 3 bases from V and 5 from J; bases not matched to a gene: 9.

This clonotype appeared many times. The chain combines TRBV12-3 or TRBV12-4 with TRBJ1-3; no firm D call. Trimming removed 5 bases from V and 2 bases from J, with 10 bases in between. The CDR3 runs to 14 residues. This CDR3 reads CASSRHATGNTIYF. CDR3 nucleotides: TGTGCCAGCAGTAGACATGCCACTGGAAACACCATATATTTT.

This clonotype turned up a few times. V gene TRBV20-1 combines with J gene TRBJ2-3; 8 positions match TRBD2. V was clipped by 4 bases and J by 2 bases; unmatched bases: 8. This CDR3 has 15 amino acids. Germline lookup yields CDR1 DFQATT and CDR2 SNEGSKA (reference sequence). For the CDR3, the DNA is TGCAGTGCTAATGGAGCGGGAGCTTACACAGATACGCAGTATTTT. It yields the protein CSANGAGAYTDTQYF.

This clonotype turned up a few times. J is TRBJ1-4 and V is TRBV28, with 9 nucleotides matching TRBD1. V gave up 6 bases and J gave up 8 bases; unmatched junction bases: 7. Germline CDR1 and CDR2: MDHEN and SYDVKM. The CDR3 contains 14 residues. In DNA form, the CDR3 reads TGTGCCAGCAGCCCCGGGACAGGGCGGGAAAAACTGTTTTTT. Amino acid sequence: CASSPGTGREKLFF.

The chain has TRBV20-1 and TRBJ1-5; D is undetermined. The ends were cut back, 3 bases at V and 6 bases at J, with 18 bases in the middle. The CDR3 is 15 amino acids. Germline V gene sequence: CDR1 DFQATT, CDR2 SNEGSKA (reference sequence). The CDR3 DNA follows: TGCAGTGCTAGGGATGACCTAGGGCGGCGTCAGCCCCAGCATTTT. Translated: CSARDDLGRRQPQHF.

In DNA form, the CDR3 reads TGTGCCACCAGTGATCGGGTCCACCCGGGGGATACGCAGTATTTT. This encodes CATSDRVHPGDTQYF. This chain joins TRBV24-1 and TRBJ2-3; D is possibly TRBD2 (5 bases). The CDR3 has 15 residues. Trimming stripped 3 bases from V and 6 bases from J, with 15 bases between. Germline values: CDR1 KGHDR, CDR2 SFDVKD.

The V and J genes are TRBV2 and TRBJ1-5; D is perhaps TRBD1 (6 bases). The V end lost 6 bases, the J end lost 2 bases, and 17 bases lay between the germline ends. There are 16 residues in the CDR3. Germline V gives CDR1 SNHLY, CDR2 FYNNEI. The CDR3 sequence is CASSATPRGGNQPQHF. The CDR3, as DNA: TGTGCCAGCAGCGCTACTCCCAGGGGCGGCAATCAGCCCCAGCATTTT.

This clonotype was picked up a small number of times. The chain combines TRBV7-6 with TRBJ2-5, with D possibly called TRBD1 or TRBD2 (6 bases each). Germline lookup yields CDR1 SGHVS and CDR2 FNYEAQ. Deletions cut 1 base from V and 4 bases from J, with 10 bases between. This CDR3 comprises 14 residues. The CDR3 is CASSLVEGGETQYF. DNA of the CDR3: TGTGCCAGCAGCTTAGTTGAGGGGGGAGAGACCCAGTACTTC.

The table lists this clonotype with many counts. The chain links TRBV5-6 to TRBJ1-3; D gene ambiguous. CDR3 length: 14 residues. In germline, CDR1 is SGHDT, CDR2 YYEEEE. The V end lost 4 bases, the J end lost 0 bases, and 8 bases lay between the germline ends. CDR3 sequence (DNA): TGTGCCAGCAGCCCGCGGTCCTCTGGAAACACCATATATTTT. It yields the protein CASSPRSSGNTIYF. The full variable domain, with the rest looked up from reference TRBV5-6 and TRBJ1-3, is DAGVTQSPTHLIKTRGQQVTLRCSPKSGHDTVSWYQQALGQGPQFIFQYYEEEERQRGNFPDRFSGHQFPNYSSELNVNALLLGDSALYLCASSPRSSGNTIYFGEGSWLTVV.

This clonotype was detected many times. V usage is TRBV7-2 and J usage is TRBJ2-1; 8 bases map to TRBD2. The CDR3 consists of 15 residues. After removal of 4 bases from V and 2 bases from J, the junction contained 4 bases not matched to a gene. Germline V gives CDR1 SGHTA, CDR2 FQGNSA. The CDR3: CASSSDSGTYNEQFF. The CDR3 region has the DNA TGTGCCAGCAGCTCCGATAGCGGGACCTACAATGAGCAGTTCTTC.

This clonotype was counted many times. CDR3 sequence reads: CASSFIIAGVLPGELFF. Written as DNA, the CDR3 is TGTGCCAGCAGTTTTATTATAGCGGGAGTGCTCCCCGGGGAGCTGTTTTTT. This sequence joins TRBV7-8 and TRBJ2-2; 9 bases are shared with TRBD2. CDR3 size: 17 residues. V shed 6 bases and J 6 bases; nucleotides not matched to a gene: 14. CDR1 is SGHVS and CDR2 is FQNEAQ in the germline V gene.

This clonotype has a handful of counts. A single base separates this from a much larger clone, so it may be a read error. The V gene is TRBV3-1, the J gene TRBJ2-7; D gene uncertain. The ends were cut back, 0 bases at V and 6 bases at J, with 3 bases in the middle. The CDR3 totals 11 residues. Per germline, CDR1 LGHDT and CDR2 YNNKEL (reference sequence). This chain's CDR3 is CASSQDAEQYF. CDR3 DNA sequence: TGTGCCAGCAGCCAAGATGCCGAGCAGTACTTC.

This clonotype was seen at least ten times. V is TRBV5-1 and J is TRBJ2-7; D may be TRBD2 (5 bases). Per the germline V gene, CDR1 is SGHRS and CDR2 is YFSETQ. This CDR3 is 14 amino acids long. Trimming cost V 7 bases and J 2 bases, with 16 bases left between them. The CDR3 DNA reads TGCGCCAGCTCCCCTGCGGTCGGGACCTACGAGCAGTACTTC. It encodes CASSPAVGTYEQYF.

There are a few counts of this clonotype. The chain combines TRBV7-6 with TRBJ2-7, with TRBD2 matching 11 bases. This CDR3 comprises 17 residues. V trimming: 3 bases; J trimming: 2 bases; junction bases outside the gene matches: 9. Germline-derived CDR1 and CDR2 are SGHVS and FNYEAQ. For the CDR3, the DNA is TGTGCCAGCAGCTTCAGACCTAGCGGGAGGACCCCCTACGAGCAGTACTTC. The encoded protein is CASSFRPSGRTPYEQYF.

This clonotype has a count of ten or more. The chain uses TRBV25-1 and TRBJ2-3, with a tentative D call TRBD1 (5 bases). Per the germline V gene, CDR1 is MGHDK and CDR2 is SYGVNS. Trimming took 1 base from V and 1 from J, leaving 12 bases between them. The length of the CDR3 is 16 residues. The CDR3 coding sequence is TGTGCCAGCAGTGAATTCAAGGGGATTGGCACAGATACGCAGTATTTT. This translates into CASSEFKGIGTDTQYF.

The rearrangement joins TRBV6-2 or TRBV6-3 to TRBJ1-4, with D maybe TRBD1 (5 bases). CDR3 size: 15 residues. Germline V gene sequence: CDR1 MNHEY, CDR2 SVGEGT. V dropped 6 bases and J dropped 8 bases, with 19 bases sitting between them. This CDR3 reads CASSNLVTAGEKLFF. The CDR3 DNA is TGTGCCAGCAGCAACCTAGTCACGGCAGGGGAAAAACTGTTTTTT.

The chain is built from TRBV5-1 and TRBJ2-1, with D possibly TRBD2 on 5 matching bases. The CDR3 extends over 16 amino acids. The germline V and J ends were trimmed by 1 base and 6 bases, with 17 bases remaining between them. Germline CDR1 reads SGHRS; CDR2 reads YFSETQ. The chain's CDR3 is CASSLSGGQVGNEQFF. In nucleotides, the CDR3 is TGCGCCAGCAGCTTGTCGGGCGGGCAGGTAGGCAATGAGCAGTTCTTC.